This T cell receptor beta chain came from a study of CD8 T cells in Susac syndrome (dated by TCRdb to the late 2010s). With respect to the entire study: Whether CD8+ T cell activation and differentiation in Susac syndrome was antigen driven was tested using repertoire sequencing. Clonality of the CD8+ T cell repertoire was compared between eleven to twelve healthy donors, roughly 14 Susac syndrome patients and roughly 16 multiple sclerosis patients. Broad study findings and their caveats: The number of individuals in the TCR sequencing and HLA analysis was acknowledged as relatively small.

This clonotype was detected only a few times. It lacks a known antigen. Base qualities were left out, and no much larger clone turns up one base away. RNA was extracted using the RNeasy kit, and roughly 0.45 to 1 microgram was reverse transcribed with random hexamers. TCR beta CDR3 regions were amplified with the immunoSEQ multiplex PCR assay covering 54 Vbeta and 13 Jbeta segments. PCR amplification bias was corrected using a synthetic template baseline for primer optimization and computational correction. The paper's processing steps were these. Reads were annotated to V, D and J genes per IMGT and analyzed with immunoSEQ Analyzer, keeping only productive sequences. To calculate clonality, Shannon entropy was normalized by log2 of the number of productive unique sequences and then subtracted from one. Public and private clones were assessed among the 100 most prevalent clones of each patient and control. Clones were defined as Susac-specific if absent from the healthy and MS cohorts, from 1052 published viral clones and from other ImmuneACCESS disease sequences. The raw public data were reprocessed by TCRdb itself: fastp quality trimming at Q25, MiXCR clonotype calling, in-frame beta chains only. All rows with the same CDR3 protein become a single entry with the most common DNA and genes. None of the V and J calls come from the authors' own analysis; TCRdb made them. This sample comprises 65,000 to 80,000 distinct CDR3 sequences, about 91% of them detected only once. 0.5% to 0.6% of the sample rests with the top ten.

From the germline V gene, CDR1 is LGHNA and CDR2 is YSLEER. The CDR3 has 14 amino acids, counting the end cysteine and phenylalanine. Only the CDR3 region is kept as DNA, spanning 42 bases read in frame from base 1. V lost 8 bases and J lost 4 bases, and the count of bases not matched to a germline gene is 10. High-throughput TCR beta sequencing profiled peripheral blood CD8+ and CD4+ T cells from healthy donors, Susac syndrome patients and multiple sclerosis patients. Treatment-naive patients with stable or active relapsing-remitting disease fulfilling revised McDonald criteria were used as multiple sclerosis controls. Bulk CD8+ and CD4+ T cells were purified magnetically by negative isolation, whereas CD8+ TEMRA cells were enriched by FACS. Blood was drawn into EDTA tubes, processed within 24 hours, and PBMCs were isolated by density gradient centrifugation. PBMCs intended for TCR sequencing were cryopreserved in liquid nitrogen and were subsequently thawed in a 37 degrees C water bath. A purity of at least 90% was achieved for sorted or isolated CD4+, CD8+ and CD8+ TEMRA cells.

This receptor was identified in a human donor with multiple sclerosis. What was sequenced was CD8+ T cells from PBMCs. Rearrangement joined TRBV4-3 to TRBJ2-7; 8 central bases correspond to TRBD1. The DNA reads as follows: TGCGCCAGCCCAGGACAGGGAAGGGGGTACGAGCAGTACTTC. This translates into CASPGQGRGYEQYF.